One and the same sample provided the 27 T cell receptor beta chains below, sequenced in a study of technical replicates of blood from several donors. TCRdb keeps only in-frame clones here, not all; method: immunoSEQ multiplex PCR. The data show 85,000 to 100,000 clones, under 97% seen once. Input material: T cells isolated from PBMCs. These receptors were obtained from a human donor in good health.

This chain joins TRBV2 and TRBJ2-7; D ambiguous. CDR3 length equals 13 residues. V was trimmed by 4 bases and J by 5 bases, leaving 12 bases between them. Germline CDR1 SNHLY, CDR2 FYNNEI. This chain's CDR3 is CASSGAPWNEQYF. The CDR3 DNA sequence: TGTGCCAGCAGTGGGGCCCCATGGAACGAGCAGTACTTC.

The CDR3 nucleotides are TGTGCCATCAGTGAACGATCGGGACAGACCACCGGGGAGCTGTTTTTT. Amino acids: CAISERSGQTTGELFF. V and J are TRBV10-3 and TRBJ2-2; TRBD1 matches 7 bases. The J segment lost 4 bases and the V segment lost 3 bases, leaving 8 bases of the junction unmatched. Germline V gene sequence: CDR1 ENHRY, CDR2 SYGVKD. The CDR3 runs to 16 residues.

The chain is built from TRBV30 and TRBJ1-2; a weak D match, TRBD1 (6 bases). Germline V gene lookup returns CDR1 GTSNPN and CDR2 SVGIG (reference sequence). This CDR3 is 14 amino acids long. V lost 0 bases and J 5 bases, leaving 13 bases between the germline ends. The CDR3 nucleotides are TGTGCCTGGAGTGTAGGTAGGGGGATTTATGGCTACACCTTC. Amino acid sequence: CAWSVGRGIYGYTF.

In its sample, this clone was seen once. The chain uses TRBV5-1 and TRBJ2-2; D is possibly TRBD2 (5 bases). The V end lost 7 bases, the J end lost 1 base, and 8 bases lay between the germline ends. Germline values: CDR1 SGHRS, CDR2 YFSETQ. The CDR3 sequence is 13 residues long. The CDR3 spells CASEEENTGELFF. Written as DNA, the CDR3 is TGCGCCAGCGAGGAGGAGAACACCGGGGAGCTGTTTTTT.

The rearrangement links TRBV2 to TRBJ1-1; TRBD1 is a possible D gene (5 bases). The CDR3 totals 13 residues. V dropped 7 bases and J dropped 6 bases, with 15 bases sitting between them. The germline V gene encodes CDR1 SNHLY and CDR2 FYNNEI. The CDR3 DNA is TGTGCCAGCATCCCTGCGGGGCCGCCTGAAGCTTTCTTT. Protein product: CASIPAGPPEAFF.

The chain has TRBV5-5 and TRBJ1-4; TRBD1 aligns across 8 bases. The CDR3 sequence is 15 residues long. V was clipped by 5 bases and J by 10 bases; unmatched bases: 13. In germline, CDR1 is SGHKS, CDR2 YYEKEE (reference sequence). Here the CDR3 reads CASSFPTGAWVKLFF. DNA of the CDR3: TGTGCCAGCAGTTTTCCGACAGGGGCTTGGGTAAAACTGTTTTTT.

V gene TRBV10-2 combines with J gene TRBJ2-5; TRBD1 might be the D (6 bases). This CDR3 spans 12 amino acids. Germline CDR1 and CDR2: WSHSY and SAAADI. With 6 bases removed from V and 5 bases from J, the gap between germline ends came to 10 bases. CDR3 DNA sequence: TGCGCCAGCAGGGACAGCTTGGAGACCCAGTACTTC. This translates into CASRDSLETQYF.

The chain couples TRBV30 to TRBJ2-3; the D gene is possibly TRBD1 (5 bases). This CDR3 comprises 15 residues. Germline V gene lookup returns CDR1 GTSNPN and CDR2 SVGIG (reference sequence). V lost 0 bases and J 0 bases, leaving 10 bases between the germline ends. DNA for the CDR3: TGTGCCTGGAGTGTAGGCAGGGCCAGCACAGATACGCAGTATTTT. Translation: CAWSVGRASTDTQYF.

The chain has TRBV27 and TRBJ2-5; TRBD1 might be the D (6 bases). The germline V gene has CDR1 MNHEY and CDR2 SMNVEV (reference sequence). The CDR3 is made up of 15 amino acids. V lost 3 bases, J lost 3 bases, and 14 bases lay in between. DNA for the CDR3: TGTGCCAGCAGTTTCCGCGACAGGCGGAAAGAGACCCAGTACTTC. Translating it yields CASSFRDRRKETQYF.

The rearrangement joins TRBV19 to TRBJ1-5; D may be TRBD1 (6 bases). Germline V CDR1 and CDR2: LNHDA, SQIVND (reference sequence). V dropped 9 bases and J dropped 3 bases, with 18 bases sitting between them. The CDR3 is 15 amino acids. The CDR3 is CASNDRPRDNQPQHF. CDR3 in DNA: TGTGCCAGCAACGACAGGCCCAGGGACAATCAGCCCCAGCATTTT.

The chain joins TRBV7-9 to TRBJ2-7; the match to TRBD2 covers 11 bases. Germline values: CDR1 SEHNR, CDR2 FQNEAQ (reference sequence). CDR3 length: 15 residues. The V segment lost 5 bases and the J segment 3 bases; nucleotides outside the gene matches: 6. DNA of the CDR3: TGTGCCAGCAGCCCGGGTAGCGGGGGGGACTACGAGCAGTACTTC. It specifies CASSPGSGGDYEQYF.

V is TRBV5-4 and J is TRBJ1-5, with D hard to call. The CDR3 length is 14 residues. Germline CDR1 is SGHNT and CDR2 is YYREEE (reference sequence). Trimming removed 0 bases from V and 4 bases from J, with 8 bases in between. The CDR3: CASSLAGRNQPQHF. CDR3 bases: TGTGCCAGCAGCTTGGCTGGCAGGAATCAGCCCCAGCATTTT.

This chain uses TRBV10-1 with TRBJ2-7, with 10 bases lining up with TRBD1. The CDR3 is made up of 15 amino acids. CDR1 is WNHNN, CDR2 SYGVQD, per germline (reference sequence). J gave up 2 bases and V 4 bases, and 5 bases lay outside the gene matches. The chain's CDR3 is CASSGEGTGAYEQYF. CDR3 coding DNA: TGCGCCAGCAGTGGGGAGGGGACAGGGGCCTACGAGCAGTACTTC.

The chain joins TRBV7-8 to TRBJ1-5; 9 bases are shared with TRBD1. With V trimmed by 4 bases and J by 0 bases, 7 bases remained unmatched. Germline values: CDR1 SGHVS, CDR2 FQNEAQ. The CDR3 contains 17 residues. CDR3 amino acids: CASSSGQGTLSNQPQHF. In DNA, the CDR3 is TGTGCCAGCAGCTCAGGACAGGGGACTCTTAGCAATCAGCCCCAGCATTTT.

The table lists this clone with a count of one. V usage is TRBV5-1 and J usage is TRBJ2-2, with D tentatively TRBD1 (6 bases). The CDR3 runs to 14 residues. The V end was cut by 3 bases, the J end by 6 bases, with 12 bases between. Per the germline V gene, CDR1 is SGHRS and CDR2 is YFSETQ. The CDR3 DNA is TGCGCCAGCAGCTCACGAGGGGGTCCCGGGGAGCTGTTTTTT. Translating it yields CASSSRGGPGELFF.

The CDR3 loop is CASSGERLAYEQYF. CDR3 sequence (DNA): TGTGCCAGCAGTGGGGAGAGGCTAGCCTACGAGCAGTACTTC. The chain combines TRBV2 with TRBJ2-7; perhaps TRBD2 as D (5 bases). The CDR3 is 14 amino acids. Germline lookup yields CDR1 SNHLY and CDR2 FYNNEI. Trimming shortened V by 4 bases and J by 2 bases, and 12 bases separated the two germline ends.

This chain joins TRBV6-1 and TRBJ1-5; D gene unclear. The CDR3 extends over 14 amino acids. The germline V gene has CDR1 MNHNS and CDR2 SASEGT. V lost 2 bases to trimming and J lost 4 bases, with 9 bases between them. In nucleotides, the CDR3 is TGTGCCAGCAGTGAACAGGAATGGAATCAGCCCCAGCATTTT. Encoded protein: CASSEQEWNQPQHF.

The chain couples TRBV19 to TRBJ2-1; D might be TRBD2 (6 bases). The CDR3 is made up of 12 amino acids. The V end lost 5 bases, the J end lost 7 bases, and 9 bases lay between the germline ends. Germline CDR1 and CDR2: LNHDA and SQIVND (reference sequence). The DNA of the CDR3 is TGTGCCAGTAGTTGGAGGGGTAATGAGCAGTTCTTC. Encoded protein: CASSWRGNEQFF.

The chain joins TRBV6-1 to TRBJ1-1, with 7 bases lining up with TRBD1. There are 13 residues in the CDR3. The germline gives CDR1 MNHNS, CDR2 SASEGT. V lost 2 bases to trimming and J lost 4 bases; unmatched junction nucleotides: 1. As DNA, the CDR3 is TGTGCCAGCAGTGAATCAGGGGGCACTGAAGCTTTCTTT. This sequence encodes CASSESGGTEAFF.

This clone has just one count. The chain combines TRBV9 with TRBJ1-1; the D is unclear. This CDR3 is 16 amino acids long. V gave up 2 bases and J gave up 2 bases, with 16 bases separating them. Looked up from germline, CDR1 is SGDLS and CDR2 is YYNGEE. The DNA of the CDR3 is TGTGCCAGCAGCGTCTCTTGGGCGACCACTAACACTGAAGCTTTCTTT. This codes for CASSVSWATTNTEAFF. The full variable domain, with the rest looked up from reference TRBV9 and TRBJ1-1, is DSGVTQTPKHLITATGQRVTLRCSPRSGDLSVYWYQQSLDQGLQFLIQYYNGEERAKGNILERFSAQQFPDLHSELNLSSLELGDSALYFCASSVSWATTNTEAFFGQGTRLTVV.

This chain joins TRBV19 and TRBJ2-7; TRBD1 might be the D (7 bases). CDR3 length equals 13 residues. Between the trimmed V and J ends, which lost 1 base and 6 bases, there was a span of 10 bases. CDR1 and CDR2 (germline): LNHDA, SQIVND (reference sequence). CDR3 region: CASSIGGTAEQYF. CDR3 nucleotides: TGTGCCAGTAGTATAGGCGGGACAGCCGAGCAGTACTTC.

This clone occurred once. The chain joins TRBV5-1 to TRBJ2-7; 9 positions match TRBD2. Germline V gene lookup returns CDR1 SGHRS and CDR2 YFSETQ. The ends lost 0 bases at V and 4 bases at J; junction bases unmatched: 5. CDR3 length equals 15 residues. CDR3 bases: TGCGCCAGCAGCTTGGTGCTAGCGGGGAATTACGAGCAGTACTTC. This codes for CASSLVLAGNYEQYF.

The CDR3 DNA is TGTGCCAGCAGCCCGGGGGGCCAGACAGATACGCAGTATTTT. Its protein is CASSPGGQTDTQYF. The rearrangement joins TRBV28 to TRBJ2-3, with D maybe TRBD2 (7 bases). Trimming cost V 6 bases and J 3 bases, with 13 bases left between them. CDR1 is MDHEN, CDR2 SYDVKM, per germline. The CDR3 totals 14 residues.

The chain carries TRBV29-1 and TRBJ1-4; perhaps TRBD1 as D (6 bases). Germline V gene lookup returns CDR1 SQVTM and CDR2 ANQGSEA. The CDR3 extends over 17 amino acids. The germline V and J ends were trimmed by 1 base and 5 bases, with 20 bases remaining between them. Here the CDR3 reads CSVEVLSTGSENEKLFF. DNA for the CDR3: TGCAGCGTTGAAGTCCTTTCTACAGGGTCCGAGAATGAAAAACTGTTTTTT. The whole variable domain, remainder taken from reference TRBV29-1 and TRBJ1-4, is SAVISQKPSRDICQRGTSLTIQCQVDSQVTMMFWYRQQPGQSLTLIATANQGSEATYESGFVIDKFPISRPNLTFSTLTVSNMSPEDSSIYLCSVEVLSTGSENEKLFFGSGTQLSVL.

V gene TRBV7-9 combines with J gene TRBJ2-1, with TRBD2 matching over 9 bases. Trimming at V came to 0 bases and at J to 7 bases, leaving 10 bases not matched to a gene. Germline V gene sequence: CDR1 SEHNR, CDR2 FQNEAQ (reference sequence). The CDR3 has 17 residues. The CDR3 reads CASSLAGGGRGWNEQFF. In nucleotides, the CDR3 is TGTGCCAGCAGCTTAGCGGGTGGCGGGAGGGGTTGGAATGAGCAGTTCTTC.

The V and J genes are TRBV7-9 and TRBJ1-2; 8 bases are shared with TRBD1. Trimming took 5 bases from V and 5 from J; bases not matched to a gene: 10. Germline CDR1 reads SEHNR; CDR2 reads FQNEAQ (reference sequence). The CDR3 has 15 amino acids. Here the CDR3 reads CASSIGQGGRYGYTF. The CDR3, as DNA: TGTGCCAGCAGCATAGGACAGGGAGGACGATATGGCTACACCTTC.

This chain connects TRBV4-2 to TRBJ2-5; 8 nucleotides agree with TRBD1. Per the germline V gene, CDR1 is LGHNA and CDR2 is YNFKEQ. The junction had 11 bases not matched to a gene; V was cut back by 0 bases and J by 5 bases. The CDR3 runs 17 residues. In DNA, the CDR3 is TGTGCCAGCAGCCAAGATCTGGCCAGGGGGCGTGGGGAGACCCAGTACTTC. It encodes CASSQDLARGRGETQYF.